These 6 T cell receptor beta chains came from one sample sequenced in a study of neoadjuvant nivolumab and ipilimumab in lung cancer (dated by TCRdb to 2018 to 2021). The protocol used for the library was the immunoSEQ multiplex PCR assay. The source is immuneACCESS, and TCRdb retained only in-frame sequences with V and J called. Part of the clones is not carried over; for the studies checked, unresolved V genes explain less than half of this, and the remainder is unexplained. The sample yields roughly 34,000 clones; roughly 90% were counted once. In total, the top ten clones hold about 2.1% of the sample. The intended sense of this specimen's time point label: at surgical resection after neoadjuvant nivolumab +/- ipilimumab. The input for sequencing was peripheral blood, taken after neoadjuvant nivolumab, alone or with ipilimumab, at or shortly before surgery. The receptors come from an adult with non-small cell lung cancer.

This chain links TRBV2 with TRBJ1-5; 7 bases agree with TRBD1. The CDR3 totals 14 residues. CDR1 and CDR2 from the germline V gene are SNHLY and FYNNEI. The V gene end was trimmed by 4 bases and the J gene end by 4 bases; junction bases not matched to a gene: 4. CDR3 coding DNA: TGTGCCAGCAGTGGTCCAGGGGGGAATCAGCCCCAGCATTTT. Translating it yields CASSGPGGNQPQHF.

This clone was recorded a few times. The chain uses TRBV7-9 and TRBJ2-2; 7 nucleotides agree with TRBD2. The CDR3 has 15 residues. The ends lost 5 bases at V and 1 base at J; junction bases unmatched: 4. Per the germline V gene, CDR1 is SEHNR and CDR2 is FQNEAQ (reference sequence). CDR3 protein: CASSVLALNTGELFF. CDR3 sequence (DNA): TGTGCCAGCAGCGTACTAGCGTTGAACACCGGGGAGCTGTTTTTT.

The DNA of the CDR3 is TGTGCCAGCAGTTACTCGAGATTAGGGGGCTACACCTTC. This sequence encodes CASSYSRLGGYTF. The rearrangement uses TRBV6-5 and TRBJ1-2; D call uncertain. Germline assignment: CDR1 MNHEY and CDR2 SVGAGI. The CDR3 totals 13 residues. The V gene lost 0 bases and the J gene lost 8 bases, with 10 bases spanning the gap.

The chain employs TRBV5-1 and TRBJ2-3, with D perhaps matching TRBD2 (6 bases). Between the trimmed V and J ends, which lost 1 base and 4 bases, there was a span of 10 bases. Germline CDR1 reads SGHRS; CDR2 reads YFSETQ. The CDR3 has 14 amino acids. The CDR3, as DNA: TGCGCCAGCAGCTTGACTAGCCCGGCAGATACGCAGTATTTT. As protein: CASSLTSPADTQYF. The variable domain in full, completed from reference TRBV5-1 and TRBJ2-3, reads KAGVTQTPRYLIKTRGQQVTLSCSPISGHRSVSWYQQTPGQGLQFLFEYFSETQRNKGNFPGRFSGRQFSNSRSEMNVSTLELGDSALYLCASSLTSPADTQYFGPGTRLTVL.

The V call is TRBV5-1, the J call TRBJ2-3; 7 bases are a match to TRBD2. The CDR3 is 16 residues long. Germline CDR1 and CDR2: SGHRS and YFSETQ. V was pared by 0 bases and J by 4 bases, with 8 bases of the junction left unmatched. CDR3 sequence: CASSLEGLAESDTQYF. CDR3 sequence (DNA): TGCGCCAGCAGCTTGGAGGGCCTAGCGGAATCAGATACGCAGTATTTT.

This clone was recorded only once. The chain links TRBV4-1 to TRBJ2-7; the D gene is possibly TRBD2 (5 bases). The germline gives CDR1 MGHRA, CDR2 YSYEKL. Deletions cut 1 base from V and 0 bases from J, with 7 bases between. This CDR3 has 14 residues. The CDR3 nucleotides read TGCGCCAGCAGCCAAGCGGAGGTCTCCTACGAGCAGTACTTC. Its translation is CASSQAEVSYEQYF.